The 28 T cell receptor beta chains given below trace back to one sample, sequenced in a study of human CD8 memory T cell subsets. A UMI-labeled 5' RACE approach was the method that produced the TCR beta libraries. TCRdb re-called the 5' RACE reads and gives one entry per CDR3 protein, without DNA. The listing records 6,700 or so distinct CDR3 sequences. TPEX cells were exhausted-like CCR7+ PD-1+ TIGIT+ early memory CD8+ T cells. Sequenced input: CD8+ T cells from PBMCs. The receptor set was obtained from a human donor in good health.

The chain employs TRBV28 and TRBJ1-1; as DNA is missing, the TRBD1 call by TCRdb cannot be tested. This CDR3 has 12 amino acids. CDR1 and CDR2 from the germline V gene are MDHEN and SYDVKM. The chain's CDR3 is CASSLMGGVAFF.

The J gene is TRBJ2-7, the V gene TRBV20-1; the TRBD1 assignment by TCRdb is unverifiable without DNA. The CDR3 sequence is 15 residues long. Germline lookup yields CDR1 DFQATT and CDR2 SNEGSKA (reference sequence). The CDR3 region is CSARPTGQGWHEQYF.

This chain uses TRBV30 with TRBJ2-2; the TRBD2 assignment by TCRdb is unverifiable without DNA. The length of the CDR3 is 18 residues. CDR1 is GTSNPN, CDR2 SVGIG, per germline (reference sequence). CDR3 sequence: CAWRGGLAGVANTGELFF.

This chain joins TRBV29-1 and TRBJ2-1; TCRdb proposes TRBD2, but this gene call is untestable without DNA. Germline CDR1 and CDR2: SQVTM and ANQGSEA. This CDR3 contains 14 residues. The CDR3: CSVEDLTGLYEQFF.

The rearrangement uses TRBV6-6 and TRBJ2-7; TCRdb selects TRBD2, and the lack of DNA leaves this call unchecked. Germline V gene lookup returns CDR1 MNHNY and CDR2 SVGAGI (reference sequence). The CDR3 contains 16 residues. The CDR3 protein is CASSYSTDSGSYEQYF.

The chain joins TRBV6-6 to TRBJ2-1; the TCRdb D gene call, TRBD2, has no DNA to confirm it. This CDR3 contains 15 residues. In germline, CDR1 is MNHNY, CDR2 SVGAGI (reference sequence). CDR3 loop: CASTPRREGYNEQFF.

J is TRBJ2-2 and V is TRBV7-9; lacking DNA, the TRBD1 call made by TCRdb goes unchecked. Germline loops: CDR1 SEHNR, CDR2 FQNEAQ (reference sequence). This CDR3 spans 16 amino acids. The CDR3 spells CASSLARGRDTGELFF.

The chain links TRBV6-2 or TRBV6-3 to TRBJ2-1; TCRdb indicates TRBD2, and absent DNA this call remains unverified. Germline-derived CDR1 and CDR2 are MNHEY and SVGEGT. This CDR3 is 16 amino acids long. The CDR3 region is CASSRRDSRIGYEQFF.

CDR3 amino acids: CASTRGNQPQHF. The rearrangement joins TRBV12-3 or TRBV12-4 to TRBJ1-5; TCRdb gives TRBD1 as the D gene, but with no DNA this cannot be confirmed. The CDR3 contains 12 residues.

This clonotype is deemed medium-sized by its frequency. CDR3 region: CASSQDRAGMNTEAFF. J is TRBJ1-1 and V is TRBV7-3. In germline, CDR1 is SGHTA, CDR2 FQGTGA. CDR3 length: 16 amino acids.

This clonotype is identified as medium-sized (0.01 to 0.1%) from frequency. The chain employs TRBV4-3 and TRBJ2-1; TCRdb designates TRBD2, a call that cannot be tested without DNA. The CDR3 loop spans 16 amino acids. Germline values: CDR1 LGHNA, CDR2 YSLEER. The CDR3 region is CASSQDRAGSYNEQFF.

V is TRBV2 and J is TRBJ2-7; lacking DNA, the TRBD1 call made by TCRdb goes unchecked. Per the germline V gene, CDR1 is SNHLY and CDR2 is FYNNEI. This CDR3 spans 15 amino acids. Here the CDR3 reads CASSGGQVAPGEQYF.

J is TRBJ1-1 and V is TRBV7-9; no DNA is available, so the TRBD1 call from TCRdb remains unchecked. The CDR3 length is 13 residues. Germline V gives CDR1 SEHNR, CDR2 FQNEAQ (reference sequence). The CDR3: CASRGTVNTEAFF.

The chain has TRBV12-3 or TRBV12-4 and TRBJ2-1; TCRdb returns TRBD2, unconfirmable since there is no DNA. The CDR3 totals 15 residues. CDR3 region: CASNLGREGLGEQFF.

Its frequency marks this clonotype as hyperexpanded. The gene calls are TRBV7-8 and TRBJ2-7; TCRdb's D call of TRBD1 is untestable without DNA. CDR3 length: 14 amino acids. Germline V gene sequence: CDR1 SGHVS, CDR2 FQNEAQ. The chain's CDR3 is CASSLDYAPYEQYF.

V and J are TRBV6-4 and TRBJ2-2. The CDR3 length is 14 residues. Germline lookup yields CDR1 MRHNA and CDR2 SNTAGT. The CDR3 sequence: CASSEIGGTGELFF.

The chain links TRBV7-8 to TRBJ2-3; no DNA is available, so the TRBD2 call from TCRdb remains unchecked. This CDR3 contains 16 residues. From germline, CDR1 is SGHVS and CDR2 FQNEAQ. CDR3 protein: CASTLGALAGPDTQYF.

Measured by frequency, this clonotype is medium-sized. The chain joins TRBV29-1 to TRBJ2-1; absent DNA, TCRdb's TRBD2 call cannot be checked. The CDR3 contains 13 residues. From germline, CDR1 is SQVTM and CDR2 ANQGSEA. The CDR3 protein is CSVTSGGYNEQFF.

This clonotype registers medium-sized by frequency. CDR3 loop: CSASGLGVTNLVKTTDTQYF. This chain joins TRBV20-1 and TRBJ2-3. The CDR3 is 20 amino acids. The V gene's germline CDR1 is DFQATT and CDR2 SNEGSKA (reference sequence).

The chain is built from TRBV5-1 and TRBJ2-1; TCRdb's D gene call, TRBD1, goes unchecked for lack of DNA. CDR3 length: 13 residues. The germline V gene has CDR1 SGHRS and CDR2 YFSETQ. CDR3 region: CASSLIPGDEQFF. The full variable domain, rest sourced from reference TRBV5-1 and TRBJ2-1, is KAGVTQTPRYLIKTRGQQVTLSCSPISGHRSVSWYQQTPGQGLQFLFEYFSETQRNKGNFPGRFSGRQFSNSRSEMNVSTLELGDSALYLCASSLIPGDEQFFGPGTRLTVL.

This rearrangement joins TRBV9 to TRBJ2-2; TCRdb reports TRBD1, a call that lacks DNA to check it against. CDR1 SGDLS and CDR2 YYNGEE come from the germline V gene. This CDR3 comprises 19 residues. The CDR3 sequence is CASSVPFGTGEPNTGELFF.

Frequency places this clonotype as hyperexpanded. The chain joins TRBV28 to TRBJ1-1; the TRBD1 assignment by TCRdb is unverifiable without DNA. The CDR3 consists of 13 residues. Germline V gene sequence: CDR1 MDHEN, CDR2 SYDVKM. This chain's CDR3 is CASSLGRATEAFF.

The genes are TRBV4-1 and TRBJ1-1; TCRdb names TRBD1, which stays unverified in the absence of DNA. Germline V gene data show CDR1 as MGHRA and CDR2 as YSYEKL. There are 15 residues in the CDR3. The CDR3 protein is CASTFSGTGGTEAFF.

This chain uses TRBV4-3 with TRBJ2-3. There are 14 residues in the CDR3. Germline CDR1 and CDR2: LGHNA and YSLEER. The CDR3 reads CASSQGLGTDTQYF.

CDR3 sequence: CASSYRDTYGYTF. V usage is TRBV6-2 or TRBV6-3 and J usage is TRBJ1-2; TCRdb's D gene call, TRBD1, goes unchecked for lack of DNA. Germline CDR1 reads MNHEY; CDR2 reads SVGEGT. The CDR3 spans 13 residues.

Its frequency marks this clonotype as medium-sized. Here the CDR3 reads CASSLFSSNTEAFF. The gene calls are TRBV11-1 and TRBJ1-1. CDR1 and CDR2 from the germline V gene are SGHAT and FQDESV (reference sequence). The CDR3 is made up of 14 amino acids.

The chain uses TRBV20-1 and TRBJ2-3. Germline V gene data show CDR1 as DFQATT and CDR2 as SNEGSKA (reference sequence). The CDR3 is 14 residues long. The CDR3 protein is CSATTYASTDTQYF.

This clonotype is medium-sized by frequency. The V and J genes are TRBV20-1 and TRBJ1-6; TCRdb selects TRBD1, and the lack of DNA leaves this call unchecked. The germline V gene encodes CDR1 DFQATT and CDR2 SNEGSKA (reference sequence). This CDR3 has 17 amino acids. CDR3 sequence reads: CSALPLPGRLFNSPLHF.